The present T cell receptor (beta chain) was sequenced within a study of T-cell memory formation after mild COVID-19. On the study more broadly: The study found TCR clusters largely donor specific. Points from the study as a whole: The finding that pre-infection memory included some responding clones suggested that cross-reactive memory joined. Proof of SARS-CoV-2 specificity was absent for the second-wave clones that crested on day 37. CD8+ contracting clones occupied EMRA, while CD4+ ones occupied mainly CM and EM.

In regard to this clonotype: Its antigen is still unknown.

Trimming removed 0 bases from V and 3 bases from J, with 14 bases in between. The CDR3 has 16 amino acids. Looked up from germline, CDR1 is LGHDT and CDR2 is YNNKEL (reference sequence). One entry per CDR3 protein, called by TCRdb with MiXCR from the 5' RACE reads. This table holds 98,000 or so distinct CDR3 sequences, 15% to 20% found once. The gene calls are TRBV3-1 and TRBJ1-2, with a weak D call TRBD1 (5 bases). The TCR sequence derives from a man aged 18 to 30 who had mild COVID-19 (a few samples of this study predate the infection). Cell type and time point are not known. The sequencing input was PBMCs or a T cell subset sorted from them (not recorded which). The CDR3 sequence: CASSQDRQGYHYGYTF. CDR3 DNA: TGTGCCAGCAGCCAAGATAGGCAGGGATACCACTATGGCTACACCTTC.